The 5 T cell receptor beta chains reported below all come from one sample, sequenced in a study of graft-versus-host responses after intestinal transplantation. Profiled with immunoSEQ multiplex PCR; TCRdb holds only in-frame clones, not every one. The data hold roughly 62,000 clones, with around 91% observed a single time. Source: PBMCs, taken approximately four months after intestinal transplantation. These receptors all come from a human patient who received an intestinal transplant, so some T cells may come from the graft donor.

The chain combines TRBV28 with TRBJ1-4; possible D gene TRBD1, 6 bases. Per germline, CDR1 MDHEN and CDR2 SYDVKM. This CDR3 has 16 residues. The V gene lost 3 bases and the J gene lost 7 bases, with 18 bases spanning the gap. CDR3 bases: TGTGCCAGCAGTTTTGAGGACAGCTTAAACCGTGAAAAACTGTTTTTT. Amino acid sequence: CASSFEDSLNREKLFF. The full variable domain, rest sourced from reference TRBV28 and TRBJ1-4, is DVKVTQSSRYLVKRTGEKVFLECVQDMDHENMFWYRQDPGLGLRLIYFSYDVKMKEKGDIPEGYSVSREKKERFSLILESASTNQTSMYLCASSFEDSLNREKLFFGSGTQLSVL.

CDR3 DNA sequence: TGTGCCAGCAGGGGACAGGGGTTTGGCGAGCAGTACTTC. This translates into CASRGQGFGEQYF. This chain connects TRBV11-1 to TRBJ2-7; 10 positions match TRBD1. Germline loops: CDR1 SGHAT, CDR2 FQDESV (reference sequence). Trimming cost V 6 bases and J 6 bases; bases outside gene matches: 5. The CDR3 contains 13 residues. The full variable domain, rest sourced from reference TRBV11-1 and TRBJ2-7, is EAEVAQSPRYKITEKSQAVAFWCDPISGHATLYWYRQILGQGPELLVQFQDESVVDDSQLPKDRFSAERLKGVDSTLKIQPAELGDSAMYLCASRGQGFGEQYFGPGTRLTVT.

The J gene is TRBJ2-7, the V gene TRBV19, with 10 bases that match TRBD2. The length of the CDR3 is 16 residues. The J segment lost 1 base and the V segment lost 4 bases, leaving 7 bases of the junction unmatched. CDR1 is LNHDA and CDR2 is SQIVND in the germline V gene (reference sequence). DNA for the CDR3: TGTGCCAGTAGTAGCTACTTGACTAGCGGGTCCTACGAGCAGTACTTC. Translated: CASSSYLTSGSYEQYF.

The chain combines TRBV7-9 with TRBJ2-5; D is ambiguous. This CDR3 has 14 amino acids. V lost 2 bases to trimming and J lost 5 bases, with 12 bases between them. The germline V gene has CDR1 SEHNR and CDR2 FQNEAQ (reference sequence). The CDR3 protein is CASSLPDVKETQYF. Here the CDR3 DNA reads TGTGCCAGCAGCTTACCAGACGTAAAGGAGACCCAGTACTTC.

The chain couples TRBV4-2 to TRBJ2-3, with 8 bases lining up with TRBD2. The CDR3 covers 16 residues. Germline V gene sequence: CDR1 LGHNA, CDR2 YNFKEQ. Losses at the gene ends were 0 bases for V and 4 bases for J; bases not matched to a gene: 6. CDR3 amino acids: CASSQDGASGSDTQYF. For the CDR3, the DNA is TGTGCCAGCAGCCAAGATGGCGCTAGCGGGTCAGATACGCAGTATTTT.